The 8 T cell receptor beta chains below all came from one sample that was sequenced in a study of T-cell memory formation after mild COVID-19. TCRdb reprocessed the 5' RACE reads with MiXCR, giving one entry per CDR3 protein. The table records 450,000 or so distinct CDR3 sequences, around 25% of them present only once. Sequencing was performed on PBMCs or a T cell subset sorted from them (not recorded which). These receptors were collected from an adult woman who had mild COVID-19 (a few samples of this study predate the infection). Cell type and time point are not known.

This clonotype was seen only a few times. The chain employs TRBV4-1 and TRBJ2-2; D possibly corresponds to TRBD2 (6 bases). Germline V gene data show CDR1 as MGHRA and CDR2 as YSYEKL. V shed 0 bases and J shed 6 bases, with 14 bases lying between them. The CDR3 is 16 amino acids. CDR3 DNA: TGCGCCAGCAGCCAAGATCAGGGACTTCTCTCCGGGGAGCTGTTTTTT. As protein: CASSQDQGLLSGELFF.

J is TRBJ1-4 and V is TRBV3-1; D gene uncertain. CDR1 is LGHDT, CDR2 YNNKEL, per germline (reference sequence). The CDR3 sequence is 15 residues long. Trimming removed 0 bases at V and 0 bases at J, with 5 bases between. In DNA form, the CDR3 reads TGTGCCAGCAGCCAAGAGCGGACAACTAATGAAAAACTGTTTTTT. It encodes CASSQERTTNEKLFF.

The rearrangement links TRBV4-2 to TRBJ2-2, with D tentatively TRBD2 (6 bases). Looked up from germline, CDR1 is LGHNA and CDR2 is YNFKEQ. This CDR3 spans 16 amino acids. Trimming cost V 6 bases and J 1 base, with 15 bases left between them. The CDR3 coding sequence is TGTGCCAGCAGACCCCCGGGACTCCAGAACACCGGGGAGCTGTTTTTT. Residues: CASRPPGLQNTGELFF.

V is TRBV4-2 and J is TRBJ2-5; 8 nucleotides agree with TRBD1. J was trimmed by 5 bases and V by 0 bases; bases with no gene match: 11. Germline-derived CDR1 and CDR2 are LGHNA and YNFKEQ. The CDR3 is made up of 17 amino acids. DNA for the CDR3: TGTGCCAGCAGCCAAGATCCCGTGGCAGGGGGCTTTGAGACCCAGTACTTC. It is translated as CASSQDPVAGGFETQYF.

In this sample, this clonotype turned up a few times. The chain couples TRBV28 to TRBJ1-5; no reliable D call. Trimming removed 3 bases at V and 0 bases at J, with 9 bases between. CDR1 and CDR2 (germline): MDHEN, SYDVKM. The CDR3 loop spans 15 amino acids. The CDR3 coding sequence is TGTGCCAGCAGTTTCGGCAGAGTTAGCAATCAGCCCCAGCATTTT. Encoded protein: CASSFGRVSNQPQHF.

The chain uses TRBV6-2 or TRBV6-3 and TRBJ1-1, with 8 bases fitting TRBD1. The germline gives CDR1 MNHEY, CDR2 SVGEGT. The V and J ends lost 8 bases and 2 bases, in that order; junction bases with no gene match: 4. The CDR3 loop spans 13 amino acids. The CDR3 here is CASQTGANTEAFF. Written as DNA, the CDR3 is TGTGCCAGCCAGACAGGGGCCAACACTGAAGCTTTCTTT.

In nucleotides, the CDR3 is TGTGCCACCAGTGACCAGGACAGCTACGAGCAGTACTTC. It codes for CATSDQDSYEQYF. The chain has TRBV24-1 and TRBJ2-7, with TRBD1 as a possible D gene (6 bases). The CDR3 length is 13 residues. Germline V gene data show CDR1 as KGHDR and CDR2 as SFDVKD. V gave up 4 bases and J gave up 3 bases, with 9 bases separating them.

This clonotype was seen more than once but under ten times. The rearrangement uses TRBV6-5 and TRBJ2-3, with 7 bases identical to TRBD1. Germline lookup yields CDR1 MNHEY and CDR2 SVGAGI. This CDR3 spans 18 amino acids. Trimming took 5 bases from V and 4 from J; bases not matched to a gene: 18. The CDR3 DNA is TGTGCCAGCAGTCATTTCCCCCGGCAGGGGGATAGGGCAGATACGCAGTATTTT. This sequence encodes CASSHFPRQGDRADTQYF.